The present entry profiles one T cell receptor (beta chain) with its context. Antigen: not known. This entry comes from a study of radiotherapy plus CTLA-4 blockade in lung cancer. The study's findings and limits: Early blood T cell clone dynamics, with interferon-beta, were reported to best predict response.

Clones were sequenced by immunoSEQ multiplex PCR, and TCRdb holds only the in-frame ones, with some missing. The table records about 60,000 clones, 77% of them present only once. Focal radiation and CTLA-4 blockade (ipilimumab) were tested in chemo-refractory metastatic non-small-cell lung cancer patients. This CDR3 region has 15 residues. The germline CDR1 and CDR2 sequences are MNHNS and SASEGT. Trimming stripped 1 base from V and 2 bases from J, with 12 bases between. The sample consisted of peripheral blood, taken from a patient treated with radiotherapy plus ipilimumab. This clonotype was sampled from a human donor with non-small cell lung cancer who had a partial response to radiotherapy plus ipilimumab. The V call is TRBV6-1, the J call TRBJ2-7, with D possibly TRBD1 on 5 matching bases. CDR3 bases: TGTGCCAGCAGTGAAGGGTGGACACCTACCTACGAGCAGTACTTC. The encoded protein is CASSEGWTPTYEQYF.